This TCR beta chain was identified during a study of cytomegalovirus exposure and HLA in healthy donors. Study-wide results and limits: The listing of 150 to 200 TCR beta chains classed them as cytomegalovirus-associated. An analysis that came later showed most CMV-associated TCR beta chains appearing HLA-restricted.

For this clone: Antigen specificity is unknown.

Vbeta (60) and Jbeta (13) primers were used in the PCR. Sequencing was performed with immunoSEQ multiplex PCR; in TCRdb, only in-frame clones are kept and a portion is missing. The sample shows 110,000 to 150,000 clones, 60% to 85% of them seen only once. V was pared by 0 bases and J by 3 bases, with 14 bases between. The CDR3 loop spans 16 amino acids. CDR1 is MGHRA and CDR2 is YSYEKL in the germline V gene. This sequence joins TRBV4-1 and TRBJ1-2, with TRBD1 as a possible D gene (5 bases). The sequence was obtained from a male donor in good health and CMV-seropositive. The sample comprised PBMCs. The chain's CDR3 is CASSQDRAGLDYGYTF. The CDR3, as DNA: TGCGCCAGCAGCCAAGATCGGGCAGGGCTGGACTATGGCTACACCTTC.